These 29 T cell receptor beta chains came from one sample sequenced in a study of blood T cells in healthy people across ages. The authors ran a second PCR of 7 to 11 cycles using a sample-barcoded 5' primer and a J-beta primer mix. Each CDR3 protein gets one entry after TCRdb re-called the 5' RACE reads with MiXCR. The sample lists some 800,000 distinct CDR3 sequences, around 43% occurring once. Sequenced material: blood. The receptors were gathered from a man aged 55 to 70 in good health.

V usage is TRBV25-1 and J usage is TRBJ1-5; no reliable D call. The CDR3 is 14 amino acids. Deletions cut 4 bases from V and 0 bases from J, with 7 bases between. Per the germline V gene, CDR1 is MGHDK and CDR2 is SYGVNS. The CDR3 reads CASSGKYSNQPQHF. The CDR3 region has the DNA TGTGCCAGCAGTGGAAAGTATAGCAATCAGCCCCAGCATTTT.

This clonotype has more than one count but fewer than ten. V and J are TRBV2 and TRBJ2-2; D may match TRBD1 or TRBD2 (5 bases each). The CDR3 is 17 amino acids. Trimming cost V 4 bases and J 1 base, with 16 bases left between them. Per germline, CDR1 SNHLY and CDR2 FYNNEI. CDR3 loop: CASSGDRASLNTGELFF. CDR3 bases: TGTGCCAGCAGTGGGGACCGGGCTAGCTTGAACACCGGGGAGCTGTTTTTT. Complete variable domain (other parts from reference TRBV2 and TRBJ2-2): EPEVTQTPSHQVTQMGQEVILRCVPISNHLYFYWYRQILGQKVEFLVSFYNNEISEKSEIFDDQFSVERPDGSNFTLKIRSTKLEDSAMYFCASSGDRASLNTGELFFGEGSRLTVL.

Comment on this clonotype: The junction shows a germline mismatch at one end, possibly a read error. The chain has TRBV25-1 and TRBJ2-1; D possibly corresponds to TRBD1 (6 bases). The CDR3 consists of 16 residues. Germline CDR1 is MGHDK and CDR2 is SYGVNS. In DNA form, the CDR3 reads TGTGCCAGTAGCGACTCAACCGGGACACAATATAATGGGCAGTTCTTC. It is translated as CASSDSTGTQYNGQFF.

The chain has TRBV6-2 or TRBV6-3 and TRBJ2-1; D call uncertain. Trimming pared 2 bases from V and 7 bases from J, leaving 12 bases between. The CDR3 covers 14 residues. The germline gives CDR1 MNHEY, CDR2 SVGEGT. The CDR3 DNA reads TGTGCCAGCAGTTACGGCTCGATTCCAAATGAGCAGTTCTTC. Translated, it gives CASSYGSIPNEQFF.

This clonotype has just a few counts. The chain uses TRBV13 and TRBJ1-2; 9 positions match TRBD1. V was pared by 1 base and J by 6 bases, with 3 bases of the junction left unmatched. Germline V gives CDR1 PRHDT, CDR2 FYEKMQ (reference sequence). The CDR3 has 14 residues. DNA for the CDR3: TGTGCCAGCAGCTTAGCCGGGACAGGGCATGGCTACACCTTC. This encodes CASSLAGTGHGYTF.

Concerning this clonotype: This clone may be a read error of a much larger clone one base away. The chain uses TRBV6-5 and TRBJ2-7, with D tentatively TRBD1 (5 bases). This CDR3 has 14 residues. Per the germline V gene, CDR1 is MNHEY and CDR2 is SVGAGI. V lost 3 bases to trimming and J lost 5 bases, with 14 bases between them. CDR3 protein: CASSYTRTSDEQYF. The DNA of the CDR3 is TGTGCCAGCAGTTATACCAGGACAAGCGACGAGCAGTACTTC.

The rearrangement joins TRBV4-3 to TRBJ2-6; unclear D gene. This CDR3 has 19 amino acids. Trimming shortened V by 1 base and J by 2 bases, and 18 bases separated the two germline ends. Germline V CDR1 and CDR2: LGHNA, YSLEER. CDR3 loop: CASSQGSGAPITGANVLTF. The CDR3 DNA follows: TGCGCCAGCAGCCAAGGATCTGGAGCACCAATTACTGGGGCCAACGTCCTGACTTTC.

This clonotype was seen more than once but under ten times. This chain uses TRBV20-1 with TRBJ2-1; D is possibly TRBD1 or TRBD2 (5 bases each). This CDR3 region has 14 residues. V gave up 4 bases and J gave up 0 bases, with 10 bases separating them. The germline V gene has CDR1 DFQATT and CDR2 SNEGSKA (reference sequence). CDR3 region: CSAIRGSSYNEQFF. CDR3 nucleotide sequence: TGCAGTGCTATCCGGGGCAGCTCCTACAATGAGCAGTTCTTC.

This clonotype showed up many times. J is TRBJ2-1 and V is TRBV6-5; no reliable D call. CDR3 length: 13 residues. The germline V gene has CDR1 MNHEY and CDR2 SVGAGI. The V gene lost 6 bases and the J gene lost 0 bases, with 6 bases spanning the gap. For the CDR3, the DNA is TGTGCCAGCAGGGCTTTCTCCTACAATGAGCAGTTCTTC. Translated: CASRAFSYNEQFF.

This chain's CDR3 is CASSGLDRGPTEAFF. The CDR3 region has the DNA TGTGCCAGCAGCGGCTTAGACAGGGGGCCTACTGAAGCTTTCTTT. The gene calls are TRBV12-3 or TRBV12-4 and TRBJ1-1; 10 bases fit TRBD1. This CDR3 is built from 15 residues. Trimming at V came to 6 bases and at J to 5 bases, leaving 9 bases not matched to a gene.

The chain links TRBV7-2 to TRBJ2-1; TRBD2 aligns across 14 bases. Germline-derived CDR1 and CDR2 are SGHTA and FQGNSA. The CDR3 has 17 residues. Unmatched junction bases numbered 11, after V lost 5 bases and J lost 8 bases. The CDR3 nucleotides read TGTGCCAGCAGCCCGGGACTAGCGGGGGCCCTCGGGGATGAGCAGTTCTTC. It encodes CASSPGLAGALGDEQFF.

This clonotype has a handful of counts. This rearrangement joins TRBV10-3 to TRBJ2-7; no reliable D call. This CDR3 is built from 11 residues. Trimming removed 4 bases at V and 3 bases at J, with 4 bases between. Per the germline V gene, CDR1 is ENHRY and CDR2 is SYGVKD. CDR3 protein: CAISGNYEQYF. DNA for the CDR3: TGTGCCATCAGTGGAAACTACGAGCAGTACTTC.

This clonotype turned up a few times. This chain uses TRBV25-1 with TRBJ2-7, with 8 bases identical to TRBD2. The V gene end was trimmed by 7 bases and the J gene end by 3 bases; junction bases not matched to a gene: 14. In germline, CDR1 is MGHDK, CDR2 SYGVNS. The CDR3 loop spans 16 amino acids. CDR3 sequence (DNA): TGTGCCAGCACCCCCGGGGGGGTCGGCGGATTCTACGAGCAGTACTTC. Translated: CASTPGGVGGFYEQYF.

A single count supports this clonotype. A much larger clonotype is one base distant, so this may be a read error. This rearrangement joins TRBV25-1 to TRBJ2-7; TRBD1 matches 9 bases. The V gene end was trimmed by 4 bases and the J gene end by 3 bases; junction bases not matched to a gene: 7. Germline CDR1 and CDR2: MGHDK and SYGVNS. The CDR3 consists of 15 residues. The CDR3 DNA reads as TGTGCCAGCAGTGTCTCCGGGACAGGGTGCTACGAGCAGTACTTC. Its translation: CASSVSGTGCYEQYF.

In its sample, this clonotype was seen a few times. The rearrangement uses TRBV12-3 or TRBV12-4 and TRBJ1-2; D is unclear. Trimming took 7 bases from V and 2 from J, leaving 14 bases between them. This CDR3 spans 14 amino acids. The DNA of the CDR3 is TGTGCCAGCACCTTGGACTTATTAAACTATGGCTACACCTTC. This sequence encodes CASTLDLLNYGYTF.

This clonotype was seen only a few times. The chain uses TRBV4-3 and TRBJ1-5; D remains ambiguous. This CDR3 spans 16 amino acids. Trimming stripped 2 bases from V and 2 bases from J, with 13 bases between. Germline assignment: CDR1 LGHNA and CDR2 YSLEER. The CDR3 loop is CASSQSGPGGNQPQHF. CDR3 coding DNA: TGCGCCAGCAGCCAATCGGGTCCCGGGGGCAATCAGCCCCAGCATTTT.

The chain uses TRBV5-5 and TRBJ1-4; the match to TRBD1 covers 8 bases. The CDR3 totals 19 residues. CDR1 SGHKS and CDR2 YYEKEE come from the germline V gene (reference sequence). Losses at the gene ends were 3 bases for V and 0 bases for J; bases not matched to a gene: 13. Here the CDR3 reads CASSSDRGQLAATNEKLFF. CDR3 DNA sequence: TGTGCCAGCAGCTCCGACAGGGGACAACTGGCCGCAACTAATGAAAAACTGTTTTTT.

The chain carries TRBV2 and TRBJ1-6; TRBD1 aligns across 9 bases. Germline V lookup: CDR1 SNHLY, CDR2 FYNNEI. CDR3 length: 16 residues. V was clipped by 2 bases and J by 7 bases; unmatched bases: 6. The CDR3 sequence is CASSEWGTGRNSPLHF. The CDR3 bases are TGTGCCAGCAGTGAATGGGGGACAGGGCGGAATTCACCCCTCCACTTT.

The rearrangement joins TRBV12-3 or TRBV12-4 to TRBJ2-7, with D tentatively TRBD1 (6 bases). Trimming removed 4 bases from V and 6 bases from J, with 22 bases in between. The CDR3 length is 16 residues. The CDR3 sequence: CASSSDPVWGQGEQYF. The CDR3 DNA reads as TGTGCCAGCAGTTCAGATCCAGTTTGGGGGCAAGGCGAGCAGTACTTC.

V gene TRBV7-2 combines with J gene TRBJ2-3; the D call may be TRBD1 or TRBD2 (7 bases each). CDR1 and CDR2 from the germline V gene are SGHTA and FQGNSA. This CDR3 has 15 amino acids. V lost 6 bases and J 4 bases, leaving 17 bases between the germline ends. The CDR3 sequence: CASSRGRGLADTQYF. In DNA form, the CDR3 reads TGTGCCAGCAGTCGTGGGAGGGGGCTGGCAGATACGCAGTATTTT.

This clonotype was picked up a small number of times. CDR3 coding DNA: TGTGCCAGCAGTTTATTGGGCCTAGCGAAACAAGAGACCCAGTACTTC. Its translation: CASSLLGLAKQETQYF. V and J are TRBV27 and TRBJ2-5; a weak D match, TRBD2 (6 bases). CDR1 MNHEY and CDR2 SMNVEV come from the germline V gene (reference sequence). CDR3 length: 16 residues. V lost 1 base, J lost 2 bases, and 14 bases lay in between.

Comment on this clonotype: This may be a read error: a much more frequent sequence differs by one nucleotide. CDR3 sequence reads: CSVEDCGTVYGYTF. Here the CDR3 DNA reads TGCAGCGTTGAAGATTGCGGGACAGTCTATGGCTACACCTTC. V is TRBV29-1 and J is TRBJ1-2, with TRBD1 identical over 7 bases. V trimming: 0 bases; J trimming: 4 bases; junction bases outside the gene matches: 5. CDR3 size: 14 residues. Germline V gene lookup returns CDR1 SQVTM and CDR2 ANQGSEA.

The chain couples TRBV20-1 to TRBJ2-7; 16 nucleotides agree with TRBD2. The CDR3 has 15 residues. Germline V gives CDR1 DFQATT, CDR2 SNEGSKA (reference sequence). V lost 5 bases to trimming and J lost 3 bases; unmatched junction nucleotides: 4. Here the CDR3 reads CSAGGLAGGSYEQYF. For the CDR3, the DNA is TGCAGTGCTGGGGGACTAGCGGGGGGGAGCTACGAGCAGTACTTC.

This clonotype has only a few counts. The gene calls are TRBV28 and TRBJ1-2; no definite D call. Trimming pared 5 bases from V and 1 base from J, leaving 14 bases between. Germline V lookup: CDR1 MDHEN, CDR2 SYDVKM. The CDR3 totals 15 residues. The CDR3 spells CASSRDKPYNYGYTF. As DNA, the CDR3 is TGTGCCAGCAGTCGTGACAAGCCGTATAACTATGGCTACACCTTC.

As to this clonotype: Being one base from a much bigger clone, this may be a read error. This chain joins TRBV12-3 or TRBV12-4 and TRBJ1-1; 8 bases are a match to TRBD1. V shed 5 bases, J shed 6 bases, and the junction held 5 bases outside the gene matches. The CDR3 contains 13 residues. In nucleotides, the CDR3 is TGTGCCAGCAGTCCACGGGACAGGCCTGAAGCTTTCTTT. Translated: CASSPRDRPEAFF.

The chain carries TRBV7-2 and TRBJ2-7; 10 nucleotides match TRBD2. The V segment lost 5 bases and the J segment 2 bases; nucleotides outside the gene matches: 9. This CDR3 comprises 16 residues. Per germline, CDR1 SGHTA and CDR2 FQGNSA. The CDR3 DNA sequence: TGTGCCAGCAGCGACTCTAGCGGGGGTACCGCCTACGAGCAGTACTTC. It encodes CASSDSSGGTAYEQYF.

The CDR3 loop is CASSSGGGPYEQYF. The CDR3, as DNA: TGTGCCAGCAGCTCGGGCGGTGGACCTTACGAGCAGTACTTC. The chain is built from TRBV7-9 and TRBJ2-7; D call uncertain. The V and J ends lost 4 bases and 4 bases respectively, with 14 bases between them. The CDR3 sequence is 14 residues long. Germline CDR1 SEHNR, CDR2 FQNEAQ (reference sequence).

In nucleotides, the CDR3 is TGTGCCAGCAGCCAAGATCCTACCAGGGTTGCGACAGATACGCAGTATTTT. This gives the protein CASSQDPTRVATDTQYF. The V and J genes are TRBV4-2 and TRBJ2-3, with D possibly being TRBD1 (5 bases). The CDR3 covers 17 residues. The V gene lost 0 bases and the J gene lost 3 bases, with 16 bases spanning the gap. CDR1 is LGHNA, CDR2 YNFKEQ, per germline.

This clonotype occurred a few times. The V call is TRBV7-3, the J call TRBJ2-5; D is perhaps TRBD2 (5 bases). The germline V and J ends were trimmed by 5 bases and 4 bases, with 23 bases remaining between them. The germline V gene has CDR1 SGHTA and CDR2 FQGTGA. The CDR3 is 17 residues long. CDR3 sequence reads: CASSANPGPRGVETQYF. CDR3 bases: TGTGCCAGCAGCGCCAACCCAGGCCCCCGGGGTGTAGAGACCCAGTACTTC.